These T cell receptor beta chains were read from a single sample in a study of a mutant IDH1 vaccine in newly diagnosed glioma. Clones were sequenced by immunoSEQ multiplex PCR, and TCRdb holds only the in-frame ones, with some missing. The data hold more than 20,000 clones, with just over 90% observed a single time. Sequencing used PBMCs, obtained from a glioma patient treated with radiotherapy, temozolomide or both. The receptor source for this set is a man aged 25 to 40 with glioma. CDR3s include the opening cysteine and the closing phenylalanine or tryptophan. D genes are given only for firm matches. For some rows the clone size is stated as once, few or many, or as a class when expanded; others skip it.

NA	TRBV6-1	NA	TRBJ2-3	TGTGCCAGCAGTGATAGCGGACTTGCTACAGATACGCAGTATTTT	CASSDSGLATDTQYF
NA	TRBV1	NA	TRBJ2-7	TGCACCAGCAGCCGAAATGACGAGCAGTACTTC	CTSSRNDEQYF
NA	TRBV15	NA	TRBJ2-7	TGTGCCACCAGCGGCCCCTGGGGAAAGCAGTACTTC	CATSGPWGKQYF
NA	TRBV5-4	NA	TRBJ2-1	TGTGCCAGCAGCTTGGAAAGGGCCAATGAGCAGTTCTTC	CASSLERANEQFF
NA	TRBV19	NA	TRBJ2-7	TGTGCCAGTAGCTCGGGACTCCCGACCTCCTACGAGCAGTACTTC	CASSSGLPTSYEQYF
NA	TRBV4-1	NA	TRBJ2-7	TGCGCCAGCAGCCAAGTTTACAGGGCCGACTACGAGCAGTACTTC	CASSQVYRADYEQYF
NA	TRBV19	TRBD2	TRBJ2-7	TGTGCCAGTAGTATTGGAGCGGGACCTTACGAGCAGTACTTC	CASSIGAGPYEQYF
NA	TRBV27	NA	TRBJ1-1	TGTGCCAGCAGCCATATCACCCTCAGTGGGGGATCCACTGAAGCTTTCTTT	CASSHITLSGGSTEAFF
NA	TRBV10-3	NA	TRBJ1-1	TGTGCCACCCATCAGGGGAACACTGAAGCTTTCTTT	CATHQGNTEAFF
NA	TRBV9	TRBD1	TRBJ2-5	TGTGCCAGCAGCGTAAGAGACAGGGCGGAGACCCAGTACTTC	CASSVRDRAETQYF
NA	TRBV5-6	NA	TRBJ2-2	TGTGCCAGCAGCTATCTGAGGGCCGGGGAGCTGTTTTTT	CASSYLRAGELFF
NA	TRBV10-3	TRBD1	TRBJ2-7	TGTGCCATCAGGCAGGGGGCCCGAGGAGACCCCTACGAGCAGTACTTC	CAIRQGARGDPYEQYF
NA	TRBV4-2	TRBD1	TRBJ2-7	TGTGCCAGCAGCCAAGAGGACAGGGGCCCGCTGGTGCAGTACTTC	CASSQEDRGPLVQYF
NA	TRBV27	TRBD1	TRBJ1-1	TGTGCCAGCAGTTTACACAGGGGCACTGAAGCTTTCTTT	CASSLHRGTEAFF
NA	TRBV5-4	TRBD2	TRBJ2-1	TGTGCCAGCAGCTTCGGGACTAGCGGGAGGAAGGATGAGCAGTTCTTC	CASSFGTSGRKDEQFF
once	TRBV5-6	TRBD2	TRBJ2-7	TGTGCCAGCAGCCCAACGACTAGCTTCCACGAGCAGTACTTC	CASSPTTSFHEQYF
NA	TRBV19	NA	TRBJ2-7	TGTGCCAGTAGTATCCCCGGGACGGCTACGAGGCAGTACTTC	CASSIPGTATRQYF
NA	TRBV19	NA	TRBJ2-7	TGTGCCAGTAGTATGGAAAGGGGCTACGAGCAGTACTTC	CASSMERGYEQYF